This TCR beta chain was sequenced during a study of blood T cell repertoires in COVID-19. Data came from immunoSEQ multiplex PCR; TCRdb stores just in-frame clones and leaves some out. The table includes about 180,000 clones, roughly nine tenths detected once. There are 14 residues in the CDR3. Germline V CDR1 and CDR2: KGHSH, LQKENI. J was trimmed by 8 bases and V by 2 bases; bases with no gene match: 8. What was sequenced was peripheral blood. The TCR sequence derives from a woman aged 30 to 39 with active or convalescent COVID-19. This chain joins TRBV18 and TRBJ1-2; 7 positions match TRBD1. The CDR3 region has the DNA TGTGCCAGCTCACCAACCGGGACAGTAAACGGCTACACCTTC. This codes for CASSPTGTVNGYTF.